The following is a T cell receptor beta chain sequence with its context. The antigen remains unidentified. CDR1 is SGHDT and CDR2 is YYEEEE in the germline V gene. This CDR3 contains 12 residues. Trimming took 4 bases from V and 3 from J, leaving 5 bases between them. This sample was taken from a study of STAT3 mutations in large granular lymphocyte leukemia. General observations from the study: Every T-LGLL patient had at least one immunodominant TCRbeta clonotype. Persisting codominant clonotypes may have hidden a small pathogenic clone.

The table came from immunoSEQ multiplex PCR; TCRdb's copy has only in-frame clones and leaves some out. The sample comprises about 9,300 clones, approximately 90% of which are singletons, and 84% rests with the top ten. Sequencing used peripheral blood mononuclear cells. The receptor's source is a man older than 75 with T-cell large granular lymphocyte leukemia. Some clones in this sample may be carry-over from other donors' samples. The rearrangement uses TRBV5-6 and TRBJ1-5, with D uncertain. The chain's CDR3 is CASSRDNQPQHF. CDR3 DNA: TGTGCCAGCAGCCGCGACAATCAGCCCCAGCATTTT.